Given below is one T cell receptor (beta chain) in context. The repertoire was sequenced with immunoSEQ multiplex PCR; TCRdb's copy has only in-frame clones and lacks some. The sample has more than 65,000 clones; around 97% are singletons. The data derive from a study of technical replicates of blood from several donors. The sequence was obtained from a human donor in good health. Source material: T cells isolated from PBMCs.

The CDR3: CASSLPGQPPGTEAFF. The CDR3 DNA reads TGTGCCAGCAGCCTCCCGGGACAGCCCCCTGGGACTGAAGCTTTCTTT. This chain connects TRBV14 to TRBJ1-1; 7 nucleotides line up with TRBD1. This CDR3 contains 16 residues. Germline V gives CDR1 SGHDN, CDR2 FVKESK. V trimming: 4 bases; J trimming: 5 bases; junction bases outside the gene matches: 13.